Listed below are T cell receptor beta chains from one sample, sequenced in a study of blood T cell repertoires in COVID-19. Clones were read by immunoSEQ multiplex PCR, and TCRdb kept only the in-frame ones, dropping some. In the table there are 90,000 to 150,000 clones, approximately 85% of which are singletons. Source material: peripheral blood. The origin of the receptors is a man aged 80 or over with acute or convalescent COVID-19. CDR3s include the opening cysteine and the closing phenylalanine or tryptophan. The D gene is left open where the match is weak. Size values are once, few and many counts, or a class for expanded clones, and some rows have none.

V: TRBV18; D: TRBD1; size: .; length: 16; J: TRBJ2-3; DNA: TGTGCCAGCTCACCACCCGGGACAGGGGGCAGGGATACGCAGTATTTT; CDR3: CASSPPGTGGRDTQYF
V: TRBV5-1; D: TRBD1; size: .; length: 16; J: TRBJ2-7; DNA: TGCGCCAGCAGCACCGCCGGGACAGGGGGACGGTCCGAGCAGTACTTC; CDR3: CASSTAGTGGRSEQYF
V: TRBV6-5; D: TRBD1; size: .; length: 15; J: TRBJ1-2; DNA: TGTGCCAGCAGGCCCAGGACAGGAGGACCCTATGGCTACACCTTC; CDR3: CASRPRTGGPYGYTF
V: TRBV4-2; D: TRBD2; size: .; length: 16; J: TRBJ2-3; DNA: TGTGCCAGCAGCCAGCGAGCGGGAGTAGTGCCAGATACGCAGTATTTT; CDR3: CASSQRAGVVPDTQYF
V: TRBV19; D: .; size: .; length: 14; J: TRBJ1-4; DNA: TGTGCCAGTAACTACAGGGCAACTAATGAAAAACTGTTTTTT; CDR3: CASNYRATNEKLFF
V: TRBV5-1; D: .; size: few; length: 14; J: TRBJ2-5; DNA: TGCGCCAGCAGCTTGGAGGCAGGGCAAGAGACCCAGTACTTC; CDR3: CASSLEAGQETQYF
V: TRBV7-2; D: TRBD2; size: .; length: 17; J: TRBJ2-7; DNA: TGTGCCAGCAGCTTAATGGCTAGCGGGAGCCACACCTACGAGCAGTACTTC; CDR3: CASSLMASGSHTYEQYF
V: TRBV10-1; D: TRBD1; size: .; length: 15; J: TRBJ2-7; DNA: TGCGCCAGCAGTGGGCCAGGACAGGCCCGCTACGAGCAGTACTTC; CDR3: CASSGPGQARYEQYF
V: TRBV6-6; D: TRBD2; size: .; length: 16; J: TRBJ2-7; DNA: TGTGCCAGCAGCTCCCCTATAGCGGGGGCCTCCTACGAGCAGTACTTC; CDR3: CASSSPIAGASYEQYF
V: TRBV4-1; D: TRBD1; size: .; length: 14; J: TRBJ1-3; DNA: TGCGCCAGCAGGGGACAGGGGACTGGAAACACCATATATTTT; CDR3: CASRGQGTGNTIYF
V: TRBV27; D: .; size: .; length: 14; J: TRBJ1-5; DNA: TGTGCCAGCAGTTTACGACATCAGGAACAGCCCCAGCATTTT; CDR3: CASSLRHQEQPQHF
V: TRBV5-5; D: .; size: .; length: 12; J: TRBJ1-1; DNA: TGTGCCAGCAGCTTTGGGGGGACTGAAGCTTTCTTT; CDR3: CASSFGGTEAFF
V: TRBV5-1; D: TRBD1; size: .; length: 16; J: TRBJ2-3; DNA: TGCGCCAGCAGCTTGGCCGGACAGGGGGCGGTGGATACGCAGTATTTT; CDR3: CASSLAGQGAVDTQYF
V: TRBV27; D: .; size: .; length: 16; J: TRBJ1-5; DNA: TGTGCCAGCCTTTTGGTCGCACTTAATAGCAATCAGCCCCAGCATTTT; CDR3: CASLLVALNSNQPQHF
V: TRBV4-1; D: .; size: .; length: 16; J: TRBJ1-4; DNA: TGCGCCAGCAGCCAAGGGTACAGGCTCACTAATGAAAAACTGTTTTTT; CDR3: CASSQGYRLTNEKLFF
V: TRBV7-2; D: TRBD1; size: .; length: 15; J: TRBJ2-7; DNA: TGTGCCAGCAGCACAGGGGGGACAGGATCCTACGAGCAGTACTTC; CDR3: CASSTGGTGSYEQYF
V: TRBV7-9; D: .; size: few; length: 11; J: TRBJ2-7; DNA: TGTGCCAGCAGCTTAACCAGCGAGCAGTACTTC; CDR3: CASSLTSEQYF
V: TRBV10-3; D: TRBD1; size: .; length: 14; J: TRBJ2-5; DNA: TGTGCCATCAGTCCGGGACAGGGAGTAGAGACCCAGTACTTC; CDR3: CAISPGQGVETQYF
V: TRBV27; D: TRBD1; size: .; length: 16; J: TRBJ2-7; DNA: TGTGCCAGCAGTTTATCTCCCGGGACAGGTTCCTACGAGCAGTACTTC; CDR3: CASSLSPGTGSYEQYF
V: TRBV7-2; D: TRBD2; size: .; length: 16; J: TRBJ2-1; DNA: TGTGCCAGCAGCTTAGGGGCTAGCGGAGGGTACAATGAGCAGTTCTTC; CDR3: CASSLGASGGYNEQFF
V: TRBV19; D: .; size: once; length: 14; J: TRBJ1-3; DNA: TGTGCCAGTTCGCCAGACAGCTCTGGAAACACCATATATTTT; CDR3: CASSPDSSGNTIYF
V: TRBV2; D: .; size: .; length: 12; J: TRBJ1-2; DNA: TGTGCCAGCCTTCTTGGTCTAGACAGGCTGGCCTTC; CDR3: CASLLGLDRLAF
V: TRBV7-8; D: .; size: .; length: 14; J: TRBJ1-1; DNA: TGTGCCAGCAGCTTAGGAGGCATGAACACTGAAGCTTTCTTT; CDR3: CASSLGGMNTEAFF
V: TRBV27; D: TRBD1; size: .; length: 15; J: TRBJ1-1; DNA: TGTGCCAGCAGTTTCACCAATAATAACAGGGGTGAAGCTTTCTTT; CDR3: CASSFTNNNRGEAFF
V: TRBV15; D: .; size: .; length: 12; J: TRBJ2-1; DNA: TGTGCCACGCAAACCAGGGGCAATGAGCAGTTCTTC; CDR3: CATQTRGNEQFF
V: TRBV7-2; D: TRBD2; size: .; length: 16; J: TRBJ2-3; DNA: TGTGCCAGCAGCGCTCCACCTAGCGGCCTGGGGTATACGCAGTATTTT; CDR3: CASSAPPSGLGYTQYF
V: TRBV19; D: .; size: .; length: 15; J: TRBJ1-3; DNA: TGTGCCAGTAGTTCAACCAGGGATCCAAGAAACACCATATATTTT; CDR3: CASSSTRDPRNTIYF
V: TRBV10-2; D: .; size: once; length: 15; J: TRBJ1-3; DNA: TGCGCCAGCAGGACCGGGGAGGGGGCTGGAAACACCATATATTTT; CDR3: CASRTGEGAGNTIYF
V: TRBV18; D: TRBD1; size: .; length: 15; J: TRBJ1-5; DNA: TGTGCCAGCTCACCAGGGACAGGCGGCAATCAGCCCCAGCATTTT; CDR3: CASSPGTGGNQPQHF
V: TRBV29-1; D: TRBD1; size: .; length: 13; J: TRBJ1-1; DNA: TGCAGCGCCGCCGGGACAGGGGGCCTCGAAGCTTTCTTT; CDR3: CSAAGTGGLEAFF
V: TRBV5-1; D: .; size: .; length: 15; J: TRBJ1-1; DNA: TGCGCCAGCAGCTCGGATTCGCGGGGGAACACTGAAGCTTTCTTT; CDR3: CASSSDSRGNTEAFF
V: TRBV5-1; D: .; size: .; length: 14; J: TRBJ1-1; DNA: TGCGCCAGCAGCTTGGGGGAGGGAAACACTGAAGCTTTCTTT; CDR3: CASSLGEGNTEAFF
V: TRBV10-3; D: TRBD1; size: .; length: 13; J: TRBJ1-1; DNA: TGTGCCACCCGACAGGGGTGGGACACTGAAGCTTTCTTT; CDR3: CATRQGWDTEAFF
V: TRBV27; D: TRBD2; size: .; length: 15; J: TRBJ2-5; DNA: TGTGCCAGCAGTTCCGGGACTAGCGGGCAAGAGACCCAGTACTTC; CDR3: CASSSGTSGQETQYF
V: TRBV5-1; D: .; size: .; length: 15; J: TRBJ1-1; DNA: TGCGCCAGCAGCTCGGAGGACAGTTCGGGAGGTGAAGCTTTCTTT; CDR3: CASSSEDSSGGEAFF
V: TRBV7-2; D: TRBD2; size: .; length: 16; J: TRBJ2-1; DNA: TGTGCCAGCAGCCTCCCCGGGACTAGCCGAAACAATGAGCAGTTCTTC; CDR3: CASSLPGTSRNNEQFF
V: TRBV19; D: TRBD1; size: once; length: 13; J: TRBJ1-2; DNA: TGTGCCAGTAGCCCGGGACAGGGATTGGGCTACACCTTC; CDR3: CASSPGQGLGYTF
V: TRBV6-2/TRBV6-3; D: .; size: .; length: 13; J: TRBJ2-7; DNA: TGTGCCAGCAGTTACGGGCAGACGAACGAGCAGTACTTC; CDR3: CASSYGQTNEQYF
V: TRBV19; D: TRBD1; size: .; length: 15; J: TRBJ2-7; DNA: TGTGCCAGTAGTACCCAGACAGGGGTCTCCTACGAGCAGTACTTC; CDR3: CASSTQTGVSYEQYF
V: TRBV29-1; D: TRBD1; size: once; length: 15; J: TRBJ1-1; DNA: TGCAGCGTGGGAGACAGGGGAAGGGGTAACACTGAAGCTTTCTTT; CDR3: CSVGDRGRGNTEAFF
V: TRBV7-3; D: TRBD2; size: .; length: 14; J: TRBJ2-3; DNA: TGTGCCAGCAGCGGCGGGGGTGGCGCAGATACGCAGTATTTT; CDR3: CASSGGGGADTQYF
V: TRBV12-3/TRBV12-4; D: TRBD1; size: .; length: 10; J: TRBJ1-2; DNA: TGTGCCAGCCGACCGGGACAGGGCGACTTC; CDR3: CASRPGQGDF
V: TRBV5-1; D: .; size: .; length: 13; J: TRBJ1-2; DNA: TGCGCCAGCACCCTAAGCGGCGTTTATGGCTACACCTTC; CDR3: CASTLSGVYGYTF
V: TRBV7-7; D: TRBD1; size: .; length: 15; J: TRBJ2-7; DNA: TGTGCTAGCAGCTTAGGGACAGGCGGGTCCTACGAGCAGTACTTC; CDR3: CASSLGTGGSYEQYF
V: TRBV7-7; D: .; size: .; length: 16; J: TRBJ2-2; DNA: TGTGCTAGCAGCTTAAACCTAGCTTCGAACACCGGGGAGCTGTTTTTT; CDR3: CASSLNLASNTGELFF
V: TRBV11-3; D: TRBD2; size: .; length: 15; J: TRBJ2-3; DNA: TGTGCCAGCAGCATACTAGCGGGGGGGCAAGATACGCAGTATTTT; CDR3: CASSILAGGQDTQYF
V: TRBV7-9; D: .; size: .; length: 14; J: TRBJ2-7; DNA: TGTGCCAGCAGCTTAGCGGGAGAGTCCTACGAGCAGTACTTC; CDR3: CASSLAGESYEQYF
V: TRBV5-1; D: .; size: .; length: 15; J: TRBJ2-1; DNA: TGCGCCAGCAGCTTGGAACCTCAGGCGGGGAATGAGCAGTTCTTC; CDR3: CASSLEPQAGNEQFF